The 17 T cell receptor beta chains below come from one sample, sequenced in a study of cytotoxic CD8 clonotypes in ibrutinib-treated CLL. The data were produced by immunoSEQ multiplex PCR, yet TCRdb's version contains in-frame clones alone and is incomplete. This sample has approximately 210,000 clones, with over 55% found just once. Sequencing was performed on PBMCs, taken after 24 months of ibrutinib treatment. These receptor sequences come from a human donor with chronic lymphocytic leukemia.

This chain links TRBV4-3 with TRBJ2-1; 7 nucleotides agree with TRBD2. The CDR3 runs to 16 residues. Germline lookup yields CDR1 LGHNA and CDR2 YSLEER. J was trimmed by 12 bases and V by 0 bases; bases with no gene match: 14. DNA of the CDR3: TGCGCCAGCAGCCAAGATCATCGGACGGGAGGACTATTGCAGTTCTTC. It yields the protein CASSQDHRTGGLLQFF.

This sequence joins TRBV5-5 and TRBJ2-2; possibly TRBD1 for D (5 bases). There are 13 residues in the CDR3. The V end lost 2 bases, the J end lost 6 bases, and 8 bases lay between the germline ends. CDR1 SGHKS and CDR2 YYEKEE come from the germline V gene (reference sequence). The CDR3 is CASSFWTSGELFF. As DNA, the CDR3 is TGTGCCAGCAGCTTTTGGACATCCGGGGAGCTGTTTTTT.

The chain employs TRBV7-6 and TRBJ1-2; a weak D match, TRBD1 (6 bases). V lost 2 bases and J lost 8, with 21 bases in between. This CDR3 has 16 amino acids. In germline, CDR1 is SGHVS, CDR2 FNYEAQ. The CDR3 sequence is CASSLPQGTPESGYTF. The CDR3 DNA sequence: TGTGCCAGCAGCTTACCACAGGGTACCCCTGAGAGCGGCTACACCTTC.

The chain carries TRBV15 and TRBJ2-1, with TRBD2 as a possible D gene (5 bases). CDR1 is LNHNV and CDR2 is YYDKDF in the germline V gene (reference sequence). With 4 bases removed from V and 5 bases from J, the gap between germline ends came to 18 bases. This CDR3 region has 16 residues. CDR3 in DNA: TGTGCCACCAGCATACTCTACGCTAGCCGAGACAATGAGCAGTTCTTC. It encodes CATSILYASRDNEQFF.

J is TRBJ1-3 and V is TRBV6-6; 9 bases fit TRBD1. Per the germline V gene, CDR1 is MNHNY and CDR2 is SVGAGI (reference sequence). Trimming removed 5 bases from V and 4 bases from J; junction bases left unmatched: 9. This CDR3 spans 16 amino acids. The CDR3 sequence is CASSMPGQGSGNTIYF. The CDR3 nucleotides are TGTGCCAGCAGTATGCCGGGACAGGGCTCGGGAAACACCATATATTTT.

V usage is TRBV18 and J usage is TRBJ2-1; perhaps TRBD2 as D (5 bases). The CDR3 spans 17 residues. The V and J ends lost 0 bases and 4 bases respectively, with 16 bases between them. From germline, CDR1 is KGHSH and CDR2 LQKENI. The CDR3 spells CASSPPVEDLRYNEQFF. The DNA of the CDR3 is TGTGCCAGCTCACCACCGGTGGAGGACCTGCGTTACAATGAGCAGTTCTTC.

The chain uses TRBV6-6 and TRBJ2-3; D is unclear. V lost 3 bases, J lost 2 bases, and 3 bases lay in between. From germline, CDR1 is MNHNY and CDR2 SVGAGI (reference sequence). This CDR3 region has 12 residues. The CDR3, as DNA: TGTGCCAGCAGTTATTTCACAGATACGCAGTATTTT. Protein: CASSYFTDTQYF.

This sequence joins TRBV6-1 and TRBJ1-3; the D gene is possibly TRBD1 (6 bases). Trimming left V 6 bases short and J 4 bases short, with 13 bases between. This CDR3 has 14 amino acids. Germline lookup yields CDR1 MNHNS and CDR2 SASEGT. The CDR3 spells CASRNRAAGNTIYF. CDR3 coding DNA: TGTGCCAGCAGGAACAGGGCCGCCGGAAACACCATATATTTT.

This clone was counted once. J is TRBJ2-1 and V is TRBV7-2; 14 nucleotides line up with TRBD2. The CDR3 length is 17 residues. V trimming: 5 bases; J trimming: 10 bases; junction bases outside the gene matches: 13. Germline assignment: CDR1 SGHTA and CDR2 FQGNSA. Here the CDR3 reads CASSKRTRGLAGVEQFF. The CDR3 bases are TGTGCCAGCAGCAAACGCACCCGGGGACTAGCGGGAGTGGAGCAGTTCTTC. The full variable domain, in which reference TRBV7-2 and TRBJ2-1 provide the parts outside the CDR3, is GAGVSQSPSNKVTEKGKDVELRCDPISGHTALYWYRQSLGQGLEFLIYFQGNSAPDKSGLPSDRFSAERTGGSVSTLTIQRTQQEDSAVYLCASSKRTRGLAGVEQFFGPGTRLTVL.

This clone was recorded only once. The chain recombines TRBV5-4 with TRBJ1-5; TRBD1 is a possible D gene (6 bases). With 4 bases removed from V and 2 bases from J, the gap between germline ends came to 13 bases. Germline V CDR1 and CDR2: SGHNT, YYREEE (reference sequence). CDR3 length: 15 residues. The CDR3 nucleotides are TGTGCCAGCAGCACCGGGGGCTGGGGCAATCAGCCCCAGCATTTT. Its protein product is CASSTGGWGNQPQHF.

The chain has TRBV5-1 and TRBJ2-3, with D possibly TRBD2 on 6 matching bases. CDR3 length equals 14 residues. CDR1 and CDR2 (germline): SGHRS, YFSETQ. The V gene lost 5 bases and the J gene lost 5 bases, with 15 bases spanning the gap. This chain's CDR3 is CASRLAPPGDTQYF. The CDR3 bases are TGCGCCAGCAGACTAGCTCCCCCGGGAGATACGCAGTATTTT.

The CDR3 is CASQSGTVTDTQYF. The CDR3 DNA reads as TGCGCCAGCCAGAGCGGGACGGTCACAGATACGCAGTATTTT. The rearrangement uses TRBV5-1 and TRBJ2-3, with 7 bases identical to TRBD2. J was trimmed by 2 bases and V by 7 bases; bases with no gene match: 7. This CDR3 has 14 amino acids. The germline CDR1 and CDR2 sequences are SGHRS and YFSETQ.

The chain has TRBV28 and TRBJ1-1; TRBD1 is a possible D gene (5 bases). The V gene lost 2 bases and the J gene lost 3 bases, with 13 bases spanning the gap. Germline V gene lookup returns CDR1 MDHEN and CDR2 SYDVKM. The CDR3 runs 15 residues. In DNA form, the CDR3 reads TGTGCCAGCAGTTTAGGTCAGGGTAGAGACACTGAAGCTTTCTTT. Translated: CASSLGQGRDTEAFF. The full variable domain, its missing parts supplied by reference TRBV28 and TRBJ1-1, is DVKVTQSSRYLVKRTGEKVFLECVQDMDHENMFWYRQDPGLGLRLIYFSYDVKMKEKGDIPEGYSVSREKKERFSLILESASTNQTSMYLCASSLGQGRDTEAFFGQGTRLTVV.

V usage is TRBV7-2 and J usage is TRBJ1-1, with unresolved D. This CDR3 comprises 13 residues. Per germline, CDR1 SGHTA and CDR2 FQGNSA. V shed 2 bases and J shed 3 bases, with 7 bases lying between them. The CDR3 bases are TGTGCCAGCAGCTTATTTGGGGACACTGAAGCTTTCTTT. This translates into CASSLFGDTEAFF.

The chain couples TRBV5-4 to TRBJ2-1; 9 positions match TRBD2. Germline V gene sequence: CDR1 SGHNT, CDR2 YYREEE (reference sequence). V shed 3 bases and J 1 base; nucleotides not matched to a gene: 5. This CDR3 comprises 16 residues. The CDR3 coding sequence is TGTGCCAGCAGCTCCCTAGCGGGACGATCCTACAATGAGCAGTTCTTC. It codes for CASSSLAGRSYNEQFF.

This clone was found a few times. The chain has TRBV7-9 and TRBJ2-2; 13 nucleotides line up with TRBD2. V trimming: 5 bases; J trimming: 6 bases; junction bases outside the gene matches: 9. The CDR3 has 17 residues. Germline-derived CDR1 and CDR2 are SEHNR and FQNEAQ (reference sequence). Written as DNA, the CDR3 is TGTGCCAGCAGCGATAGAGGACTAGCGGGAGTTGCCGGGGAGCTGTTTTTT. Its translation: CASSDRGLAGVAGELFF.

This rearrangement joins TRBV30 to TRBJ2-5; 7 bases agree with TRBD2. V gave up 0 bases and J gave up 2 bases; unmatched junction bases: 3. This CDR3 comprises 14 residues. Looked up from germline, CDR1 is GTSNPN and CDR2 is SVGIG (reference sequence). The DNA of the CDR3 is TGTGCCTGGAGTGTTCTAGCGGTGCAAGAGACCCAGTACTTC. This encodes CAWSVLAVQETQYF.